Below are 16 T cell receptor beta chains sequenced from a single sample in a study of shared clonotypes between healthy human individuals. Naive CD8 isolation took CD45RO-negative cells positively selected for CCR7 and excluded terminally differentiated effector memory CD45RA+ cells. Profiling relied on immunoSEQ multiplex PCR, and the TCRdb table lists in-frame clones only, not all of them. The sample holds about 2.2 million clones; about 94% are singletons and the top ten take about 1.7%. What was sequenced was naive CD8+ T cells from PBMCs. The receptors here all came from a man aged 18 to 29 in good health. Some clones in this sample may be carry-over from other donors' samples.

This rearrangement joins TRBV6-6 to TRBJ2-5; 9 nucleotides line up with TRBD1. The junction had 3 bases not matched to a gene; V was cut back by 4 bases and J by 0 bases. CDR1 is MNHNY, CDR2 SVGAGI, per germline (reference sequence). The CDR3 loop spans 15 amino acids. For the CDR3, the DNA is TGTGCCAGCAGTTCCGACAGGGGGGACCAAGAGACCCAGTACTTC. This sequence encodes CASSSDRGDQETQYF.

The gene calls are TRBV5-5 and TRBJ1-1, with 8 nucleotides matching TRBD1. Trimming at V came to 1 base and at J to 1 base, leaving 3 bases not matched to a gene. The CDR3 covers 15 residues. Germline values: CDR1 SGHKS, CDR2 YYEKEE (reference sequence). DNA for the CDR3: TGTGCCAGCAGCTTGAAGGACAGGGCGAACACTGAAGCTTTCTTT. This translates into CASSLKDRANTEAFF.

V usage is TRBV6-6 and J usage is TRBJ1-3; TRBD1 is a possible D gene (6 bases). Between the trimmed V and J ends, which lost 7 bases and 0 bases, there was a span of 13 bases. This CDR3 comprises 15 residues. Germline CDR1 MNHNY, CDR2 SVGAGI (reference sequence). Here the CDR3 reads CASKFRDTSGNTIYF. The CDR3 bases are TGTGCCAGCAAGTTCCGGGACACCTCTGGAAACACCATATATTTT.

The chain is built from TRBV2 and TRBJ2-3, with TRBD2 matching over 7 bases. Per germline, CDR1 SNHLY and CDR2 FYNNEI. This CDR3 is 18 amino acids long. V was clipped by 6 bases and J by 7 bases; unmatched bases: 22. CDR3 sequence (DNA): TGTGCCAGCAGGGGGGGTCTAGGGGCTAGCGGAGAGCTAAATACGCAGTATTTT. Amino acids: CASRGGLGASGELNTQYF.

This chain joins TRBV12-5 and TRBJ2-7; 7 bases are a match to TRBD1. J lost 5 bases, V lost 3 bases, and 4 bases had no gene match. Germline V gene data show CDR1 as LGHNT and CDR2 as FRNRAP. The CDR3 consists of 13 residues. CDR3 protein: CASGLDRVNEQYF. Written as DNA, the CDR3 is TGTGCTAGTGGTTTAGACAGGGTTAACGAGCAGTACTTC.

As for this clone: Other DNA sequences in the sample encode the same CDR3. The V gene is TRBV14, the J gene TRBJ2-2; D gene unclear. CDR3 length equals 13 residues. V lost 4 bases to trimming and J lost 2 bases, with 5 bases between them. The V gene's germline CDR1 is SGHDN and CDR2 FVKESK. The CDR3 sequence is CASSLLNTGELFF. The CDR3 nucleotides read TGTGCCAGCAGCCTACTCAACACCGGGGAGCTGTTTTTT.

The J gene is TRBJ2-7, the V gene TRBV27; TRBD1 might be the D (5 bases). The CDR3 runs to 16 residues. V was trimmed by 5 bases and J by 5 bases, leaving 22 bases between them. Germline-derived CDR1 and CDR2 are MNHEY and SMNVEV (reference sequence). The CDR3 DNA follows: TGTGCCAGCAGTCACAACGTCAGGGTCCTTAGGAACGAGCAGTACTTC. Translation gives CASSHNVRVLRNEQYF.

Details on this clone: Other DNA sequences within the sample encode an identical CDR3. The gene calls are TRBV9 and TRBJ1-3; D not resolved. With 0 bases removed from V and 0 bases from J, the gap between germline ends came to 7 bases. Germline lookup yields CDR1 SGDLS and CDR2 YYNGEE. The CDR3 has 15 amino acids. CDR3 coding DNA: TGTGCCAGCAGCGTAGGCGCTAGCTCTGGAAACACCATATATTTT. Amino acid sequence: CASSVGASSGNTIYF.

The chain uses TRBV9 and TRBJ1-2; D is ambiguous. This CDR3 spans 14 amino acids. Deletions cut 0 bases from V and 8 bases from J, with 14 bases between. The V gene's germline CDR1 is SGDLS and CDR2 YYNGEE. This chain's CDR3 is CASSVAGSGRGYTF. The CDR3, as DNA: TGTGCCAGCAGCGTAGCCGGGAGTGGACGAGGCTACACCTTC.

Notes on this clone: The sample carries other DNA sequences with the same CDR3. DNA of the CDR3: TGTGCCAGCAGTTTACGCAATCAGCCCCAGCATTTT. Protein product: CASSLRNQPQHF. The rearrangement joins TRBV28 to TRBJ1-5; D gene ambiguous. The CDR3 is 12 residues long. Per germline, CDR1 MDHEN and CDR2 SYDVKM. V dropped 2 bases and J dropped 2 bases, with 1 base sitting between them. Drawing the rest from reference TRBV28 and TRBJ1-5, the complete variable domain is DVKVTQSSRYLVKRTGEKVFLECVQDMDHENMFWYRQDPGLGLRLIYFSYDVKMKEKGDIPEGYSVSREKKERFSLILESASTNQTSMYLCASSLRNQPQHFGDGTRLSIL.

V and J are TRBV7-8 and TRBJ1-1; D unclear. This CDR3 contains 14 residues. The germline gives CDR1 SGHVS, CDR2 FQNEAQ. The V and J ends lost 5 bases and 1 base respectively, with 11 bases between them. CDR3 DNA: TGTGCCAGCAGCCCCGGTGGGCGGAACACTGAAGCTTTCTTT. It is translated as CASSPGGRNTEAFF.

The V gene is TRBV5-6, the J gene TRBJ2-2; maybe TRBD1 (6 bases). The germline V gene encodes CDR1 SGHDT and CDR2 YYEEEE. The CDR3 is 14 amino acids. V was shortened by 3 bases and J by 7 bases, with 13 bases between the two germline ends. DNA for the CDR3: TGTGCCAGCAGCTACAACAGGGTCGGCGGGGAGCTGTTTTTT. Translating it yields CASSYNRVGGELFF.

This chain joins TRBV27 and TRBJ2-1; 16 bases are shared with TRBD2. The CDR3 has 19 amino acids. Germline V gene sequence: CDR1 MNHEY, CDR2 SMNVEV (reference sequence). The V and J ends lost 10 bases and 4 bases, in that order; junction bases with no gene match: 16. The CDR3 here is CATSGLAGGAGIGYNEQFF. The DNA of the CDR3 is TGTGCCACTTCGGGACTAGCGGGAGGGGCCGGAATAGGGTACAATGAGCAGTTCTTC.

This clone appeared a single time. The chain recombines TRBV30 with TRBJ1-5; the D gene is possibly TRBD1 (6 bases). Trimming pared 7 bases from V and 0 bases from J, leaving 13 bases between. The CDR3 covers 14 residues. In germline, CDR1 is GTSNPN, CDR2 SVGIG (reference sequence). In DNA form, the CDR3 reads TGTGCCTATGGGACATCCTATAGCAATCAGCCCCAGCATTTT. Amino acid sequence: CAYGTSYSNQPQHF.

V is TRBV7-9 and J is TRBJ2-1; D possibly matches TRBD1 or TRBD2 (5 bases each). The CDR3 runs 15 residues. V shed 5 bases and J shed 3 bases, with 14 bases lying between them. Germline CDR1 and CDR2: SEHNR and FQNEAQ (reference sequence). CDR3 DNA sequence: TGTGCCAGCAGCCCGATGGAGGACAACTACAATGAGCAGTTCTTC. Its protein product is CASSPMEDNYNEQFF. Filled out from reference TRBV7-9 and TRBJ2-1, the complete variable domain reads DTGVSQNPRHKITKRGQNVTFRCDPISEHNRLYWYRQTLGQGPEFLTYFQNEAQLEKSRLLSDRFSAERPKGSFSTLEIQRTEQGDSAMYLCASSPMEDNYNEQFFGPGTRLTVL.

This rearrangement joins TRBV5-6 to TRBJ2-1; D unclear. Trimming removed 1 base at V and 7 bases at J, with 9 bases between. This CDR3 is built from 13 residues. Germline V gene sequence: CDR1 SGHDT, CDR2 YYEEEE. Written as DNA, the CDR3 is TGTGCCAGCAGCTTGTCGACTTATAATGAGCAGTTCTTC. Its protein is CASSLSTYNEQFF.